This T cell receptor (beta chain) was observed in a study of glioma-infiltrating T cells after dendritic cell vaccination. Study observations and caveats: The cohort had few patients with full blood and tumor sets.

For this clone: No antigen is known for it.

The protocol was immunoSEQ multiplex PCR, while the TCRdb copy is restricted to in-frame clones and leaves out a portion. The table shows about 24,000 clones, with roughly 91% occurring only once. Regarding time point: after dendritic cell vaccination, including at tumor progression/relapse. Per germline, CDR1 SGHRS and CDR2 YFSETQ. The ends were cut back, 1 base at V and 3 bases at J, with 15 bases in the middle. This CDR3 spans 16 amino acids. The TCR comes from a human donor with glioblastoma. The chain is built from TRBV5-1 and TRBJ2-3, with D perhaps matching TRBD1 (6 bases). The source material was blood, sampled after dendritic cell vaccination. The DNA of the CDR3 is TGCGCCAGCAGCTTGCTGGGGGCGCGTAGGACAGATACGCAGTATTTT. This gives the protein CASSLLGARRTDTQYF.